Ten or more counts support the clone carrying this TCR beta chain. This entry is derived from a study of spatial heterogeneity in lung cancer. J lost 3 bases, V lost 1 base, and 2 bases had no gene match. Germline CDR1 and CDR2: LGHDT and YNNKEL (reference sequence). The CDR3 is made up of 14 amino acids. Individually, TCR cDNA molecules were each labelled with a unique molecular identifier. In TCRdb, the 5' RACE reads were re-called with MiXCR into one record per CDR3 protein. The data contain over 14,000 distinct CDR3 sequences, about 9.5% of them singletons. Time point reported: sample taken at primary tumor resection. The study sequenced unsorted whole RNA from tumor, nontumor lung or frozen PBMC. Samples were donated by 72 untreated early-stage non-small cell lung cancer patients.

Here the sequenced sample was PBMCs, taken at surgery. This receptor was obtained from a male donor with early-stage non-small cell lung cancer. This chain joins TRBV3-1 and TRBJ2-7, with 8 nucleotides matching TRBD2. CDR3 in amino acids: CASSQGTSNYEQYF. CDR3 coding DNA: TGTGCCAGCAGCCAAGGGACTAGCAACTACGAGCAGTACTTC.